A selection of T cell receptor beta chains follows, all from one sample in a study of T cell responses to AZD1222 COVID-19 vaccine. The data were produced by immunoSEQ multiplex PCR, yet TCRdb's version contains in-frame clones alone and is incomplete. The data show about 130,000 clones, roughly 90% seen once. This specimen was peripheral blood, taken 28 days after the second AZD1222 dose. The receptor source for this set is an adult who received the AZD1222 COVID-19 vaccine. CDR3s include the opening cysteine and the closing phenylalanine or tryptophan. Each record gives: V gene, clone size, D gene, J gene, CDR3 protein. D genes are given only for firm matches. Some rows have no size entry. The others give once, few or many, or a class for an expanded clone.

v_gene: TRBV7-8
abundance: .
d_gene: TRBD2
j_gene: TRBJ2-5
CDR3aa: CASSATGFSGDGQETQYF

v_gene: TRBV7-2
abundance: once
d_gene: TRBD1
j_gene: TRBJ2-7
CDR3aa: CASGGRTGEDEQYF

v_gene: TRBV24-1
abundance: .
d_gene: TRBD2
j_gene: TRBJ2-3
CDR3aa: CATSVSGGTSTDTQYF

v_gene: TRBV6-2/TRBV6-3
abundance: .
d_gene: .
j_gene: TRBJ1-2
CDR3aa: CASSNRQTDGYTF

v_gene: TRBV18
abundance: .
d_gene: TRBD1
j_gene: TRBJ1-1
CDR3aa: CASSPQRGRGVGDTEAFF

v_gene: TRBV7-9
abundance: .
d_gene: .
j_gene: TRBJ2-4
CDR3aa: CASSLGYGGGGNIQYF

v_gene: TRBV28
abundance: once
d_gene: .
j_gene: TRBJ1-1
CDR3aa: CASSHIRTEAFF

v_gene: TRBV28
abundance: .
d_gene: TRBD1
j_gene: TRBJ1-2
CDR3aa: CASSSRGLGYGYTF

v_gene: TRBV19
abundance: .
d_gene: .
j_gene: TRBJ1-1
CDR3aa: CASIPGPANTEAFF

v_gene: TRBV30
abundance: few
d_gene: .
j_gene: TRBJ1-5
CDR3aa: CAWSVAGRYQPQHF

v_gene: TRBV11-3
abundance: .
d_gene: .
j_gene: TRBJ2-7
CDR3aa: CAQGRGEQYF

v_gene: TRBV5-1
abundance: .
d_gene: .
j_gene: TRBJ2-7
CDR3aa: CASSQDSGHIFFYEQYF